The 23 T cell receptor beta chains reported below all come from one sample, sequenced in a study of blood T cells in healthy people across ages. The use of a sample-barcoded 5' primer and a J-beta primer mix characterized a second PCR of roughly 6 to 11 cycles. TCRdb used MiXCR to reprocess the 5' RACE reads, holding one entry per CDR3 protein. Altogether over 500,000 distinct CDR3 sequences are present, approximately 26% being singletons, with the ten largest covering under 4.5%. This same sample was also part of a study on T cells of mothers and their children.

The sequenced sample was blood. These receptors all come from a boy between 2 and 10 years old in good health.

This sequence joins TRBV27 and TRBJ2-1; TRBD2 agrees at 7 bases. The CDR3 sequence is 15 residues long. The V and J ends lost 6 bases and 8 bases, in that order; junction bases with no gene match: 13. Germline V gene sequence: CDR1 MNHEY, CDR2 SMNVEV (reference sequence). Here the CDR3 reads CASRLGGLVPDEQFF. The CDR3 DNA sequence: TGTGCCAGCAGGCTAGGAGGACTAGTGCCTGATGAGCAGTTCTTC.

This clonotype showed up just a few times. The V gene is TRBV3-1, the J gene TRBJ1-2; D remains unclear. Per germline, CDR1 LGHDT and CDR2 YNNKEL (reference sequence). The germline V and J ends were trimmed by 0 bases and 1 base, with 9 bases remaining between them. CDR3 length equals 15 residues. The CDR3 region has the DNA TGTGCCAGCAGCCAAGAAGTACGGGGTAACTATGGCTACACCTTC. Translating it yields CASSQEVRGNYGYTF.

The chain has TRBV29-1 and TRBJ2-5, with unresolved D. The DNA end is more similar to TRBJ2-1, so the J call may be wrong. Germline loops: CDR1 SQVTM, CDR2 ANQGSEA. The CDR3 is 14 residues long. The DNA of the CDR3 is TGCAGCGTTAAGACACTGAGGTCGGGTAATGAGCAGTTCTTC. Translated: CSVKTLRSGNEQFF.

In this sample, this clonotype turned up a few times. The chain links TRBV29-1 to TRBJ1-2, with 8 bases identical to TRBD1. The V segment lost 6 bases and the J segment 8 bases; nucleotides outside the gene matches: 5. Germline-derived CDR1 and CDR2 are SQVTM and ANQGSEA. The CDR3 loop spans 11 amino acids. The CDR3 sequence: CSVTRDRGYTF. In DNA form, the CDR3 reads TGCAGCGTAACAAGGGACAGGGGCTACACCTTC.

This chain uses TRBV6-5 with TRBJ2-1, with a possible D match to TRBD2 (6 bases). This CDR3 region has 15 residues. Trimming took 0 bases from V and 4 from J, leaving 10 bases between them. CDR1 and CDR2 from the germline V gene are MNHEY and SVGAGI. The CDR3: CASSYSIAEYNEQFF. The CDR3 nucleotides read TGTGCCAGCAGTTACTCGATAGCGGAGTACAATGAGCAGTTCTTC.

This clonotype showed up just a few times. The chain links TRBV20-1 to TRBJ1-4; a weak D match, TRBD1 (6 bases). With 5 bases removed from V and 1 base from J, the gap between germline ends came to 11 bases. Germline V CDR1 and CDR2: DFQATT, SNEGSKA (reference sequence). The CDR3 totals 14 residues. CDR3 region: CSAEQGLTNEKLFF. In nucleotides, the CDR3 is TGCAGTGCTGAGCAGGGGTTAACTAATGAAAAACTGTTTTTT.

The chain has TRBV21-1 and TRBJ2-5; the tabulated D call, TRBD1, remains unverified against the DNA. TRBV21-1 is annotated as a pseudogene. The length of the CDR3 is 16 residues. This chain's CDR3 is CASPLRPTGHQETQCF. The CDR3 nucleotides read TGTGCCAGCCCCCTTCGACCGACAGGACACCAAGAGACCCAGTGCTTC.

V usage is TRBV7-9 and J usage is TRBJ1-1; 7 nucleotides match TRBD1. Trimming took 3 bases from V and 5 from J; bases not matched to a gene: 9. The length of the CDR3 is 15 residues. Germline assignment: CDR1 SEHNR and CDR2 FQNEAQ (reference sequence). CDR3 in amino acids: CASSFSDRVRTEAFF. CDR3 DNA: TGTGCCAGCAGCTTTTCCGACAGGGTTCGGACTGAAGCTTTCTTT.

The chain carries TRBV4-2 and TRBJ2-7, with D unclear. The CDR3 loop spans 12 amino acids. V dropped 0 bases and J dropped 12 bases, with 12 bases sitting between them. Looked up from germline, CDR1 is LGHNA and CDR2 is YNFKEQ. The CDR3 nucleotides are TGTGCCAGCAGCCAAGATTTGACAAACCGGTACTTC. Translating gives CASSQDLTNRYF.

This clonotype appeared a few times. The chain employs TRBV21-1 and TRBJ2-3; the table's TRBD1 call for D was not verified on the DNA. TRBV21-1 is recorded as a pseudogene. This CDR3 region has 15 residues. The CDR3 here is CASVLGGGVPHTQYF. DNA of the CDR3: TGTGCCAGCGTCCTGGGCGGGGGCGTTCCTCATACGCAGTATTTT.

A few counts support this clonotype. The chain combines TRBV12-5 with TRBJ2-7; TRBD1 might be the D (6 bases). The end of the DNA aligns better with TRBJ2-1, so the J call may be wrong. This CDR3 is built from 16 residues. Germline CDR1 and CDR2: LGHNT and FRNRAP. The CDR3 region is CASGAKDRPSYNEQFF. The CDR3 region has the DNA TGTGCTAGTGGTGCCAAGGACAGACCTAGCTACAATGAGCAGTTCTTC.

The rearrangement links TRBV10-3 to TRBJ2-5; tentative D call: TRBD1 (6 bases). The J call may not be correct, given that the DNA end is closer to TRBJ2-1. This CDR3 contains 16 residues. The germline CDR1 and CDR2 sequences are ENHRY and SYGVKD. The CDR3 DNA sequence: TGTGCCATCAGGGGATCCCTCCGGGACCGACAGGATGAGCAGTTCTTC. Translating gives CAIRGSLRDRQDEQFF.

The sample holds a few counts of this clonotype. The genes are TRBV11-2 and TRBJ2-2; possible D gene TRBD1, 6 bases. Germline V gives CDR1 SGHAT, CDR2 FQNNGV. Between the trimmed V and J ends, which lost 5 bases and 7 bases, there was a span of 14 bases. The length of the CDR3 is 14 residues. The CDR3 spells CASSLGQRGGELFF. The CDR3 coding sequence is TGTGCCAGCAGCCTCGGACAGAGGGGCGGGGAGCTGTTTTTT.

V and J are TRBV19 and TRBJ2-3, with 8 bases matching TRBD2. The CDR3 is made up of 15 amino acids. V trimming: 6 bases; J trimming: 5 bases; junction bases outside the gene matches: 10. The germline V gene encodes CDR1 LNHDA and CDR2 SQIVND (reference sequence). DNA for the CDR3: TGTGCCAGTAGGATTGGTAGCGGGGCTGTAGATACGCAGTATTTT. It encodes CASRIGSGAVDTQYF.

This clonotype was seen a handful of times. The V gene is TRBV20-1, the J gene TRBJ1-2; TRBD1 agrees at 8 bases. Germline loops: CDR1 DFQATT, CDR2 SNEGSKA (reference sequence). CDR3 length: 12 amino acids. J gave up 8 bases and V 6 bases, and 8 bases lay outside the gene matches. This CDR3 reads CSATDRVQGYTF. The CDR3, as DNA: TGCAGTGCGACGGACAGGGTTCAAGGCTACACCTTC.

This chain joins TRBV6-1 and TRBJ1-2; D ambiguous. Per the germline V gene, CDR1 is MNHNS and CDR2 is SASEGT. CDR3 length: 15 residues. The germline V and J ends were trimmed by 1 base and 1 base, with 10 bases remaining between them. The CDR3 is CASSEGGRDNYGYTF. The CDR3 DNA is TGTGCCAGCAGTGAAGGAGGCCGAGATAACTATGGCTACACCTTC.

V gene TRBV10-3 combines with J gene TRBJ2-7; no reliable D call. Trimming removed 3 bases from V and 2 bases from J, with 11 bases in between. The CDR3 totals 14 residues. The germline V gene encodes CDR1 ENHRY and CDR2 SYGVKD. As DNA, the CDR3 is TGTGCCATCAGTGAATACACTGAGGCCTACGAGCAGTACTTC. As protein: CAISEYTEAYEQYF.

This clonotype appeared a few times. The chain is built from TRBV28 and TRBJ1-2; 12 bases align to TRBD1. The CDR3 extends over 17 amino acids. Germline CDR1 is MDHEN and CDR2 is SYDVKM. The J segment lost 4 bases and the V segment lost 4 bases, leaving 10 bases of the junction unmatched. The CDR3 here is CASSSPGTGGRGYGYTF. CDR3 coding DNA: TGTGCCAGCAGTTCCCCAGGGACAGGGGGCCGCGGCTATGGCTACACCTTC.

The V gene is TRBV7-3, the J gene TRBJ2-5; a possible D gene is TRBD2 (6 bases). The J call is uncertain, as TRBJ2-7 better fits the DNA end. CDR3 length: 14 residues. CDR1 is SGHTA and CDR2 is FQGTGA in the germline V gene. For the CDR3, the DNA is TGTGCCAGCAGCTTAGGGAACCCGGGGGACGAGCAGTACTTC. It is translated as CASSLGNPGDEQYF.

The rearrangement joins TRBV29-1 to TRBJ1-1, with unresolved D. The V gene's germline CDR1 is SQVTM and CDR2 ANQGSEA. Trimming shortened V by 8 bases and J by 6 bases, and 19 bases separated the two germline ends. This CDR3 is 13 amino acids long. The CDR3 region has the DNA TGCAGCTCCCTCCACCCCCTGAGGGCTGAAGCTTTCTTT. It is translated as CSSLHPLRAEAFF.

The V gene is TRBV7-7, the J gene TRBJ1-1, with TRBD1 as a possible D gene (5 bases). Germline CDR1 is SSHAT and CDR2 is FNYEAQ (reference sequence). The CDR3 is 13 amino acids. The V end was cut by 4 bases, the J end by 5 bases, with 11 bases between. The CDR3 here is CASSSEEGTEAFF. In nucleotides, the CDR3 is TGTGCCAGCAGCTCTGAGGAGGGGACTGAAGCTTTCTTT.

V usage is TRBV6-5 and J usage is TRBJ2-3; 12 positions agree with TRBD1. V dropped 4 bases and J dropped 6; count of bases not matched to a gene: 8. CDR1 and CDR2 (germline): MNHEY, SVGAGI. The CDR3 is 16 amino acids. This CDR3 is CASSSPGQGARDTQYF. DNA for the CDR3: TGTGCCAGCAGTTCACCGGGACAGGGGGCGCGGGATACGCAGTATTTT.

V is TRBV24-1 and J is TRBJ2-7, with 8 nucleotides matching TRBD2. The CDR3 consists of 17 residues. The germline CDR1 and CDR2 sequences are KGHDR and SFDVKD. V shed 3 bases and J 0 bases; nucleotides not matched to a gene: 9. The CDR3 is CATSDSGSFHSSYEQYF. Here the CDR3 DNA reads TGTGCCACCAGTGATAGCGGGAGCTTCCACAGCTCCTACGAGCAGTACTTC.